This entry lists 5 T cell receptor beta chains sequenced from one sample in a study of blood T cell repertoires in COVID-19. Using immunoSEQ multiplex PCR, the repertoire was profiled, and TCRdb retains in-frame clones only, with some absent. Here the sample spans about 210,000 clones, 65% to 90% being singletons. The sequenced sample consisted of peripheral blood. The source is a woman in her seventies with COVID-19, enrolled during active disease.

The CDR3 DNA reads as TGTGCCAGTCGGGACAATAATCAGCCCCAGCATTTT. This encodes CASRDNNQPQHF. This chain joins TRBV19 and TRBJ1-5; tentative D call: TRBD1 (6 bases). The CDR3 is 12 residues long. V lost 8 bases and J 4 bases, leaving 9 bases between the germline ends. Germline loops: CDR1 LNHDA, CDR2 SQIVND (reference sequence). Using reference TRBV19 and TRBJ1-5 for the parts outside the CDR3, the full variable domain is DGGITQSPKYLFRKEGQNVTLSCEQNLNHDAMYWYRQDPGQGLRLIYYSQIVNDFQKGDIAEGYSVSREKKESFPLTVTSAQKNPTAFYLCASRDNNQPQHFGDGTRLSIL.

The chain couples TRBV2 to TRBJ2-5; D is unresolved. This CDR3 contains 13 residues. Germline V gene lookup returns CDR1 SNHLY and CDR2 FYNNEI. Trimming removed 3 bases from V and 4 bases from J, with 9 bases in between. The CDR3 here is CASSELRGETQYF. The CDR3 coding sequence is TGTGCCAGCAGTGAGTTGCGAGGAGAGACCCAGTACTTC.

This clone was picked up a small number of times. This chain uses TRBV2 with TRBJ1-1; no clear D gene. CDR3 length: 14 residues. Germline-derived CDR1 and CDR2 are SNHLY and FYNNEI. V was clipped by 6 bases and J by 0 bases, with 11 bases between them. CDR3 sequence reads: CASRIGRLNTEAFF. The CDR3 region has the DNA TGTGCCAGCAGGATTGGTCGGTTGAACACTGAAGCTTTCTTT.

This clone has more than one count but fewer than ten. The V gene is TRBV7-8, the J gene TRBJ1-5; 9 positions match TRBD1. Germline V gene lookup returns CDR1 SGHVS and CDR2 FQNEAQ. CDR3 length: 16 amino acids. V lost 5 bases to trimming and J lost 4 bases; unmatched junction nucleotides: 9. CDR3 sequence: CASSLGLGQGNQPQHF. In DNA, the CDR3 is TGTGCCAGCAGCCTCGGCCTTGGACAGGGGAATCAGCCCCAGCATTTT.

J is TRBJ1-2 and V is TRBV18, with TRBD1 matching over 9 bases. The junction had 18 bases not matched to a gene; V was cut back by 3 bases and J by 4 bases. This CDR3 is built from 19 residues. Germline lookup yields CDR1 KGHSH and CDR2 LQKENI. The CDR3 region has the DNA TGTGCCAGCTCACCGCTCTTCCCGGGGACAGGGTGGGAGTCCTATGGCTACACCTTC. Amino acid sequence: CASSPLFPGTGWESYGYTF.